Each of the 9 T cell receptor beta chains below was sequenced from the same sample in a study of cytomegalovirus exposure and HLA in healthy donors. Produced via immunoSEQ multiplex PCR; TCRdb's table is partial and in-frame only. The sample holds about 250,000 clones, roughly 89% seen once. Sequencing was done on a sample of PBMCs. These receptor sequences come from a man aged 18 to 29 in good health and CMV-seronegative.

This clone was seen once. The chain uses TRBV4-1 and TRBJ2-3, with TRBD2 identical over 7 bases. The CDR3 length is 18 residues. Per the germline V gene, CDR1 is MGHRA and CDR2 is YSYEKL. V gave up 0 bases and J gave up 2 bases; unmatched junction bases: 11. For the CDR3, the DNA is TGCGCCAGCAGCCAAGAGCGTGGGCGGGGGACTATCACAGATACGCAGTATTTT. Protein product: CASSQERGRGTITDTQYF.

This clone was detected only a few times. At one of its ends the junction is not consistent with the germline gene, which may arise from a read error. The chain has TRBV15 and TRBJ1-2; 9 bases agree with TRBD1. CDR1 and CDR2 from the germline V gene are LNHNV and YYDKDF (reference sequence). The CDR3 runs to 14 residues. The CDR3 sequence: CATSTTPGQGDLCF. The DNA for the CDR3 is TGTGCCACCAGCACAACGCCGGGACAGGGCGATCTTTGTTTC. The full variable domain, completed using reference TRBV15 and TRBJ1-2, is DAMVIQNPRYQVTQFGKPVTLSCSQTLNHNVMYWYQQKSSQAPKLLFHYYDKDFNNEADTPDNFQSRRPNTSFCFLDIRSPGLGDTAMYLCATSTTPGQGDLCFGSGTRLTVV.

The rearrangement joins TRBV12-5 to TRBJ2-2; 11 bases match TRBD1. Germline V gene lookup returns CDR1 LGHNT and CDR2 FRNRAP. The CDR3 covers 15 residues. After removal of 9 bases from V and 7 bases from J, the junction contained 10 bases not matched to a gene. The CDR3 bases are TGTGCTAGCACCGGGACAGGGGGAACAAACGGGGAGCTGTTTTTT. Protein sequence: CASTGTGGTNGELFF.

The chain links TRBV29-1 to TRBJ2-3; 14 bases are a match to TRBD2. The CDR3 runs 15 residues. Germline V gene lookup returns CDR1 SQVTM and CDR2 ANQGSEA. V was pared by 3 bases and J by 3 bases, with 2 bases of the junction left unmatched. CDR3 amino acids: CSVDGTSGRTDTQYF. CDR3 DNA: TGCAGCGTTGATGGGACTAGCGGGAGAACAGATACGCAGTATTTT.

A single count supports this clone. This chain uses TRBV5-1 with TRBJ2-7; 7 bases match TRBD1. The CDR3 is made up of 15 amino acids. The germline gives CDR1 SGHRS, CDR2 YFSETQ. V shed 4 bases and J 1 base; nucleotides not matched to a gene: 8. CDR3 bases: TGCGCCAGCAGCCCCGGACAGGTTTCATCCTACGAGCAGTACTTC. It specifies CASSPGQVSSYEQYF.

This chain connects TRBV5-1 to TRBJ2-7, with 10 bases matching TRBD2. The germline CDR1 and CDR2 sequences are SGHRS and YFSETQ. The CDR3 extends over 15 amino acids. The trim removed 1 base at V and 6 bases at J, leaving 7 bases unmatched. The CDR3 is CASSLTASGRSEQYF. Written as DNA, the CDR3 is TGCGCCAGCAGCTTGACGGCTAGCGGGAGAAGCGAGCAGTACTTC.

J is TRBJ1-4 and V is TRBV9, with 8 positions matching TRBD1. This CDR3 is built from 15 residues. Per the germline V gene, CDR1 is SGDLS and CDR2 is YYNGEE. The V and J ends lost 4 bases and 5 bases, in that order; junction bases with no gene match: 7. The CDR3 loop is CASSHGGTGNEKLFF. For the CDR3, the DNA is TGTGCCAGCAGCCATGGGGGGACAGGCAATGAAAAACTGTTTTTT.

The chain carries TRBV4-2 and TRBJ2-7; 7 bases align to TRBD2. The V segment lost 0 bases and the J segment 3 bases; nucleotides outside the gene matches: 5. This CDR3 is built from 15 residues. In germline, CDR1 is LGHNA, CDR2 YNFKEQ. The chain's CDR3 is CASSQDVAGYYEQYF. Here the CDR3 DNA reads TGTGCCAGCAGCCAAGATGTAGCGGGCTACTACGAGCAGTACTTC.

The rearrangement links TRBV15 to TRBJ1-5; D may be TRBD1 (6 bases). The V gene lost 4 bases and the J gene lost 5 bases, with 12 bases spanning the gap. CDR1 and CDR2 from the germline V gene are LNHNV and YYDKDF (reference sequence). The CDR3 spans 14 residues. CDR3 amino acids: CATSKTGLDQPQHF. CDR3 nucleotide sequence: TGTGCCACCAGCAAAACAGGGCTGGATCAGCCCCAGCATTTT.